This TCR beta chain was obtained from a study of cytomegalovirus exposure and HLA in healthy donors. Notes on the study in general: Analysis was carried out at a later point, and it linked a missense DCLRE1C variant to TCR beta V- and J-gene trimming.

Points on this clone: The antigen is undetermined.

This PCR relied on a set of 60 Vbeta primers and 13 Jbeta primers. Only in-frame clones appear in the TCRdb table, and some are missing; sequencing was by immunoSEQ multiplex PCR. The profile shows around 95,000 clones, about 83% of them singletons. The TCR was taken from a female donor in good health and CMV-seropositive. The sample was PBMCs.

Here the CDR3 DNA reads TGTGCCTGGAGCCAGGGGTCTAGCAATCAGCCCCAGCATTTT. Residues: CAWSQGSSNQPQHF. This chain uses TRBV30 with TRBJ1-5, with D possibly being TRBD1 (6 bases). The length of the CDR3 is 14 residues. V lost 3 bases to trimming and J lost 0 bases, with 9 bases between them. Germline CDR1 reads GTSNPN; CDR2 reads SVGIG (reference sequence).